The source of this T cell receptor (beta chain) is a study of T cell responses to AZD1222 COVID-19 vaccine. Study-level findings and limits: Baseline serology detected seropositivity in only six AZD1222 recipients. In the spike-specific TCR repertoire, nearly half reportedly target unmutated variant regions.

Sequenced by immunoSEQ multiplex PCR; TCRdb stores in-frame clones only, minus some. The sample yields about 150,000 clones, roughly 93% seen once. A note on this clone: Its antigen remains unknown.

This sequence originates from an adult in good health. Material: peripheral blood, obtained on day 0 of AZD1222 vaccination.

The CDR3 is CATSRETGAPFYGYTF. CDR3 nucleotides: TGTGCCACCAGCAGAGAAACAGGAGCACCATTCTATGGCTACACCTTC. The chain joins TRBV15 to TRBJ1-2; tentatively, D is TRBD1 (5 bases). V gave up 0 bases and J gave up 4 bases, with 15 bases separating them. The CDR3 length is 16 residues. Germline values: CDR1 LNHNV, CDR2 YYDKDF (reference sequence). Complete variable domain (other parts from reference TRBV15 and TRBJ1-2): DAMVIQNPRYQVTQFGKPVTLSCSQTLNHNVMYWYQQKSSQAPKLLFHYYDKDFNNEADTPDNFQSRRPNTSFCFLDIRSPGLGDTAMYLCATSRETGAPFYGYTFGSGTRLTVV.